Shown below are 18 T cell receptor beta chains from a single sample sequenced in a study of response to subunit inactivated influenza vaccine. TCRdb re-called the RT-PCR reads through MiXCR, storing one row per CDR3 protein. The sample includes roughly 700,000 distinct CDR3 sequences, roughly 14% of them seen just once. The sample was PBMCs from blood, taken less than 13 days after vaccination. The receptors come from a man aged 50 to 60 who received an inactivated influenza vaccine.

As DNA, the CDR3 is TGTGCCAGCTCACCAACCGGGACCTCGGGTGAAGCTTTCTTT. Its protein product is CASSPTGTSGEAFF. The rearrangement uses TRBV18 and TRBJ1-1, with D possibly matching TRBD1 (5 bases). Germline assignment: CDR1 KGHSH and CDR2 LQKENI. The V and J ends lost 2 bases and 7 bases respectively, with 14 bases between them. The CDR3 runs 14 residues. The entire variable domain, with the rest obtained from reference TRBV18 and TRBJ1-1, is as follows: NAGVMQNPRHLVRRRGQEARLRCSPMKGHSHVYWYRQLPEEGLKFMVYLQKENIIDESGMPKERFSAEFPKEGPSILRIQQVVRGDSAAYFCASSPTGTSGEAFFGQGTRLTVV.

In its sample, this clonotype was seen many times. CDR3 coding DNA: TGTGCCACCAGTGATGCCCTTCGAGGCTTCGATGAGCAGTTCTTC. Its protein is CATSDALRGFDEQFF. The gene calls are TRBV24-1 and TRBJ2-1; D unclear. The CDR3 sequence is 15 residues long. Deletions cut 3 bases from V and 8 bases from J, with 16 bases between. Germline V lookup: CDR1 KGHDR, CDR2 SFDVKD.

The V gene is TRBV2, the J gene TRBJ2-1; 7 nucleotides align to TRBD2. Germline-derived CDR1 and CDR2 are SNHLY and FYNNEI. V trimming: 3 bases; J trimming: 0 bases; junction bases outside the gene matches: 2. The CDR3 loop spans 15 amino acids. For the CDR3, the DNA is TGTGCCAGCAGTGATTGGGAGGGCTCCTACAATGAGCAGTTCTTC. Translated: CASSDWEGSYNEQFF.

About this clonotype: A junction boundary mismatches the germline segment, possibly from a read error. The chain uses TRBV4-3 and TRBJ1-2; D gene uncertain. The CDR3 is made up of 13 amino acids. Per germline, CDR1 LGHNA and CDR2 YSLEER. CDR3 nucleotide sequence: TGCGCCAGCAGCCAAGAAGTGGGCTATGGCTACTCCTTC. This sequence encodes CASSQEVGYGYSF.

This clonotype was detected only a few times. The rearrangement links TRBV12-3 or TRBV12-4 to TRBJ1-2; 7 nucleotides match TRBD1. The CDR3 totals 15 residues. Losses at the gene ends were 5 bases for V and 4 bases for J; bases not matched to a gene: 10. In DNA, the CDR3 is TGTGCCAGCAGTCTGAACAGGGGCCGGGGCTATGGCTACACCTTC. This translates into CASSLNRGRGYGYTF.

The genes are TRBV6-1 and TRBJ2-7; D may be TRBD1 (6 bases). The CDR3 runs 12 residues. Trimming left V 6 bases short and J 6 bases short, with 12 bases between. CDR1 is MNHNS and CDR2 is SASEGT in the germline V gene. The CDR3 DNA follows: TGTGCCAGCAGGAAGACAGGTAGCGAGCAGTACTTC. Protein sequence: CASRKTGSEQYF.

This clonotype occurred many times. The chain uses TRBV5-1 and TRBJ2-1; 8 bases line up with TRBD1. V lost 6 bases and J lost 4; bases outside the gene matches: 9. The CDR3 is 15 residues long. Germline-derived CDR1 and CDR2 are SGHRS and YFSETQ. CDR3 bases: TGCGCCAGCACTTCGCAGGGGGCCGGGTACAATGAGCAGTTCTTC. Translated: CASTSQGAGYNEQFF.

This clonotype showed up just a few times. The chain employs TRBV3-1 and TRBJ2-1, with D tentatively TRBD1 or TRBD2 (5 bases each). Germline-derived CDR1 and CDR2 are LGHDT and YNNKEL (reference sequence). The CDR3 contains 15 residues. The ends were cut back, 0 bases at V and 8 bases at J, with 14 bases in the middle. This CDR3 is CASSQDNVRGHEQFF. CDR3 DNA: TGTGCCAGCAGCCAAGATAATGTTCGGGGACATGAGCAGTTCTTC.

This clonotype was observed many times. The genes are TRBV4-1 and TRBJ2-5, with 9 bases matching TRBD1. V lost 1 base, J lost 2 bases, and 5 bases stayed unmatched. Germline V gives CDR1 MGHRA, CDR2 YSYEKL. The CDR3 contains 16 residues. In DNA, the CDR3 is TGCGCCAGCAGCCAAGTGGGGGACAGGGCACAAGAGACCCAGTACTTC. Its translation is CASSQVGDRAQETQYF.

V usage is TRBV7-9 and J usage is TRBJ2-7; TRBD1 aligns across 7 bases. There are 12 residues in the CDR3. The germline V gene has CDR1 SEHNR and CDR2 FQNEAQ (reference sequence). V shed 2 bases, J shed 6 bases, and the junction held 1 base outside the gene matches. In DNA, the CDR3 is TGTGCCAGCAGCTTACACAGGGGCGAGCAGTACTTC. Its translation: CASSLHRGEQYF. Variable domain in full (rest from reference TRBV7-9 and TRBJ2-7): DTGVSQNPRHKITKRGQNVTFRCDPISEHNRLYWYRQTLGQGPEFLTYFQNEAQLEKSRLLSDRFSAERPKGSFSTLEIQRTEQGDSAMYLCASSLHRGEQYFGPGTRLTVT.

Ten or more counts support this clonotype. The J gene is TRBJ2-1, the V gene TRBV25-1, with TRBD1 identical over 8 bases. Germline CDR1 reads MGHDK; CDR2 reads SYGVNS. This CDR3 spans 17 amino acids. The trim removed 2 bases at V and 2 bases at J, leaving 8 bases unmatched. The CDR3 sequence: CASSEITSGGPYNEQFF. The CDR3 bases are TGTGCCAGCAGTGAAATTACATCAGGGGGCCCCTACAATGAGCAGTTCTTC.

This clonotype was seen repeatedly, ten times or more. The chain recombines TRBV9 with TRBJ2-1; no firm D call. This CDR3 has 16 amino acids. V was shortened by 0 bases and J by 0 bases, with 10 bases between the two germline ends. Germline CDR1 is SGDLS and CDR2 is YYNGEE. The CDR3 reads CASSVDGRSSYNEQFF. In DNA, the CDR3 is TGTGCCAGCAGCGTAGATGGCCGGAGCTCCTACAATGAGCAGTTCTTC.

This chain uses TRBV6-4 with TRBJ2-6, with 9 bases matching TRBD1. The CDR3 extends over 15 amino acids. Germline CDR1 MRHNA, CDR2 SNTAGT. Losses at the gene ends were 4 bases for V and 4 bases for J; bases not matched to a gene: 2. The CDR3 DNA follows: TGTGCCAGCAGTGGGACAGGGGCCGGGGCCAACGTCCTGACTTTC. It specifies CASSGTGAGANVLTF.

The rearrangement uses TRBV7-8 and TRBJ2-2, with D hard to call. V shed 3 bases and J shed 7 bases, with 6 bases lying between them. CDR1 and CDR2 (germline): SGHVS, FQNEAQ. This CDR3 region has 12 residues. CDR3 sequence reads: CASSFINGELFF. The CDR3 DNA reads as TGTGCCAGCAGCTTCATAAACGGGGAGCTGTTTTTT.

The chain links TRBV5-6 to TRBJ2-3; D not resolved. With 2 bases removed from V and 7 bases from J, the gap between germline ends came to 14 bases. The CDR3 length is 14 residues. The germline gives CDR1 SGHDT, CDR2 YYEEEE. The CDR3 loop reads CASSFLAQGHTQYF. CDR3 nucleotides: TGTGCCAGCAGCTTCTTGGCCCAAGGGCATACGCAGTATTTT. Using reference TRBV5-6 and TRBJ2-3 for the parts outside the CDR3, the full variable domain is DAGVTQSPTHLIKTRGQQVTLRCSPKSGHDTVSWYQQALGQGPQFIFQYYEEEERQRGNFPDRFSGHQFPNYSSELNVNALLLGDSALYLCASSFLAQGHTQYFGPGTRLTVL.

The chain carries TRBV7-9 and TRBJ1-1, with 10 bases matching TRBD1. After removal of 5 bases from V and 3 bases from J, the junction contained 9 bases not matched to a gene. The CDR3 runs 16 residues. Looked up from germline, CDR1 is SEHNR and CDR2 is FQNEAQ (reference sequence). The chain's CDR3 is CASSPTGGGKYTEAFF. In DNA form, the CDR3 reads TGTGCCAGCAGCCCGACAGGGGGCGGGAAATACACTGAAGCTTTCTTT.

The V call is TRBV20-1, the J call TRBJ1-5; D is ambiguous. The CDR3 sequence is 13 residues long. Deletions cut 0 bases from V and 4 bases from J, with 7 bases between. The germline gives CDR1 DFQATT, CDR2 SNEGSKA (reference sequence). CDR3 sequence (DNA): TGCAGTGCTAGAGAAAACGGAAATCAGCCCCAGCATTTT. Amino acid sequence: CSARENGNQPQHF.

The genes are TRBV24-1 and TRBJ2-1; 10 positions match TRBD2. The junction had 2 bases not matched to a gene; V was cut back by 7 bases and J by 3 bases. The CDR3 has 14 amino acids. Looked up from germline, CDR1 is KGHDR and CDR2 is SFDVKD. The CDR3 coding sequence is TGTGCCACCAGCACTAGCGGGAACTACAATGAGCAGTTCTTC. It yields the protein CATSTSGNYNEQFF.